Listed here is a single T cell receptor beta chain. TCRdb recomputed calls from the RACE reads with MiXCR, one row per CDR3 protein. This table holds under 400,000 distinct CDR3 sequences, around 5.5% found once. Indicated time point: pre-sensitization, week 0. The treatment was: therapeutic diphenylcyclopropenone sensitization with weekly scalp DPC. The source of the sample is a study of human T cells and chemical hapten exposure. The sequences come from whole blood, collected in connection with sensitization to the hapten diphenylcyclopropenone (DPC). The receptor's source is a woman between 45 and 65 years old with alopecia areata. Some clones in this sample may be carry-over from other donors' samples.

The CDR3 here is CASSLQGRGASYNEQFF. CDR3 in DNA: TGTGCCAGCAGCCTACAAGGCCGGGGGGCCTCCTACAATGAGCAGTTCTTC. The genes are TRBV11-2 and TRBJ2-1, with D possibly being TRBD2 (7 bases). CDR3 length equals 17 residues. The germline V gene has CDR1 SGHAT and CDR2 FQNNGV. V was trimmed by 5 bases and J by 0 bases, leaving 17 bases between them.